The TCR beta chain described here comes from a study of cytomegalovirus exposure and HLA in healthy donors. The V end lost 0 bases, the J end lost 2 bases, and 14 bases lay between the germline ends. Per the germline V gene, CDR1 is WNHNN and CDR2 is SYGVQD (reference sequence). CDR3 length: 17 amino acids. As for this clone: Its cognate antigen is unknown.

Points from the study as a whole: Earlier analysis looked at TCR beta V segments, and most were productive about 87% or about 30% of the time.

With 60 Vbeta and 13 Jbeta primers, the PCR was carried out. Here immunoSEQ multiplex PCR was the method, and the copy in TCRdb shows in-frame clones only, minus some. The sample lists roughly 170,000 clones; roughly 88% were seen once. This chain joins TRBV10-1 and TRBJ1-5; D unclear. The sequencing input was PBMCs. This receptor was taken from a girl aged 2 to 10 in good health and CMV-seropositive. For the CDR3, the DNA is TGCGCCAGCAGTGAGTCGTTCTTGGGAGAATGCAATCAGCCCCAGCATTTT. It is translated as CASSESFLGECNQPQHF.